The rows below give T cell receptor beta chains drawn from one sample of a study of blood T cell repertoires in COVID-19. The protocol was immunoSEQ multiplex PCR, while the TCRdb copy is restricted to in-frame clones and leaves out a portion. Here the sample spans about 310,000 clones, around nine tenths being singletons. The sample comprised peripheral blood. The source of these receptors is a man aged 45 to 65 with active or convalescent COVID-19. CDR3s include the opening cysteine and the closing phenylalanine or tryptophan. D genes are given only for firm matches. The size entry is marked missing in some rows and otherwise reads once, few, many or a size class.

cdr3_aa: CASSIWTSGTGELFF
cdr3_nt: TGTGCCAGCAGCATATGGACTAGCGGTACCGGGGAGCTGTTTTTT
clone_size: -
d_call: TRBD2
v_call: TRBV9
cdr3_length: 15
j_call: TRBJ2-2

cdr3_aa: CASSESSAGRYEQYF
cdr3_nt: TGTGCCAGCAGTGAATCTTCGGCAGGGCGGTACGAGCAGTACTTC
clone_size: -
d_call: -
v_call: TRBV2
cdr3_length: 15
j_call: TRBJ2-7

cdr3_aa: CAISRQDGYEQYF
cdr3_nt: TGTGCCATCAGTCGACAAGACGGCTACGAGCAGTACTTC
clone_size: once
d_call: -
v_call: TRBV10-3
cdr3_length: 13
j_call: TRBJ2-7

cdr3_aa: CASSYGGATSEQYF
cdr3_nt: TGTGCCAGCAGTTATGGGGGCGCAACGTCCGAGCAGTACTTC
clone_size: -
d_call: -
v_call: TRBV6-2/TRBV6-3
cdr3_length: 14
j_call: TRBJ2-7

cdr3_aa: CASSWTSNTEAFF
cdr3_nt: TGTGCCAGCAGTTGGACTTCGAACACTGAAGCTTTCTTT
clone_size: -
d_call: -
v_call: TRBV6-5
cdr3_length: 13
j_call: TRBJ1-1

cdr3_aa: CASSPSGGGLIPQHF
cdr3_nt: TGTGCCAGTAGTCCTTCTGGGGGCGGTCTCATACCCCAGCATTTT
clone_size: -
d_call: -
v_call: TRBV19
cdr3_length: 15
j_call: TRBJ1-5

cdr3_aa: CASSQGWRGAQVNEQFF
cdr3_nt: TGTGCCAGCAGCCAAGGGTGGCGGGGGGCCCAAGTTAATGAGCAGTTCTTC
clone_size: -
d_call: TRBD2
v_call: TRBV3-1/TRBV3-2
cdr3_length: 17
j_call: TRBJ2-1

cdr3_aa: CASSRDRGDQPQHF
cdr3_nt: TGTGCCAGCAGCCGGGACAGGGGGGATCAGCCCCAGCATTTT
clone_size: -
d_call: TRBD1
v_call: TRBV5-5
cdr3_length: 14
j_call: TRBJ1-5

cdr3_aa: CASSPSGGAAGANVLTF
cdr3_nt: TGTGCCAGCAGCCCAAGCGGGGGGGCAGCGGGGGCCAACGTCCTGACTTTC
clone_size: -
d_call: TRBD2
v_call: TRBV7-2
cdr3_length: 17
j_call: TRBJ2-6

cdr3_aa: CASSLEQGPHEQYF
cdr3_nt: TGTGCCAGCAGCTTGGAACAGGGTCCACACGAGCAGTACTTC
clone_size: -
d_call: -
v_call: TRBV7-9
cdr3_length: 14
j_call: TRBJ2-7

cdr3_aa: CASSLEGADTQYF
cdr3_nt: TGTGCTAGCAGCTTAGAGGGAGCCGATACGCAGTATTTT
clone_size: -
d_call: -
v_call: TRBV7-7
cdr3_length: 13
j_call: TRBJ2-3

cdr3_aa: CSASRTVRDEQYF
cdr3_nt: TGCAGTGCTAGTAGGACTGTGCGCGACGAGCAGTACTTC
clone_size: few
d_call: -
v_call: TRBV20-1
cdr3_length: 13
j_call: TRBJ2-7

cdr3_aa: CASSEGPNTGELFF
cdr3_nt: TGTGCCAGCAGTGAGGGCCCGAACACCGGGGAGCTGTTTTTT
clone_size: -
d_call: -
v_call: TRBV6-1
cdr3_length: 14
j_call: TRBJ2-2

cdr3_aa: CASSVTSGSYEQYF
cdr3_nt: TGTGCCAGCAGCGTTACTAGCGGCTCCTACGAGCAGTACTTC
clone_size: -
d_call: TRBD2
v_call: TRBV7-8
cdr3_length: 14
j_call: TRBJ2-7

cdr3_aa: CASSLLASGEQFF
cdr3_nt: TGTGCCAGCAGTTTACTGGCTAGCGGCGAGCAGTTCTTC
clone_size: -
d_call: TRBD2
v_call: TRBV28
cdr3_length: 13
j_call: TRBJ2-1

cdr3_aa: CASSLTGEGGNTIYF
cdr3_nt: TGCGCCAGCAGCTTAACAGGGGAAGGAGGAAACACCATATATTTT
clone_size: -
d_call: TRBD1
v_call: TRBV5-1
cdr3_length: 15
j_call: TRBJ1-3

cdr3_aa: CASSRKPGQGSNQPQHF
cdr3_nt: TGTGCCAGCAGTCGTAAGCCGGGACAGGGTTCCAATCAGCCCCAGCATTTT
clone_size: few
d_call: TRBD1
v_call: TRBV6-6
cdr3_length: 17
j_call: TRBJ1-5

cdr3_aa: CASSLSVSGSQETQYF
cdr3_nt: TGTGCCAGCAGCTTATCAGTTAGCGGGAGTCAGGAGACCCAGTACTTC
clone_size: -
d_call: TRBD2
v_call: TRBV7-3
cdr3_length: 16
j_call: TRBJ2-5

cdr3_aa: CASSLSSASVTQYF
cdr3_nt: TGTGCCAGCAGCTTAAGTAGCGCCTCAGTGACCCAGTACTTC
clone_size: -
d_call: -
v_call: TRBV7-3
cdr3_length: 14
j_call: TRBJ2-5

cdr3_aa: CASSQEPQGNQPQHF
cdr3_nt: TGCGCCAGCAGCCAAGAGCCACAGGGTAATCAGCCCCAGCATTTT
clone_size: -
d_call: -
v_call: TRBV4-1
cdr3_length: 15
j_call: TRBJ1-5

cdr3_aa: CARSLNRTGDKGQETQYF
cdr3_nt: TGTGCCAGAAGCTTGAATCGGACAGGGGATAAGGGCCAAGAGACCCAGTACTTC
clone_size: -
d_call: TRBD1
v_call: TRBV5-3
cdr3_length: 18
j_call: TRBJ2-5

cdr3_aa: CASGWTGRANEQFF
cdr3_nt: TGTGCCAGCGGATGGACAGGGAGGGCCAATGAGCAGTTCTTC
clone_size: -
d_call: -
v_call: TRBV2
cdr3_length: 14
j_call: TRBJ2-1

cdr3_aa: CATLGGPTIKNIQYF
cdr3_nt: TGTGCCACCCTCGGGGGACCGACTATTAAAAACATTCAGTACTTC
clone_size: once
d_call: -
v_call: TRBV28
cdr3_length: 15
j_call: TRBJ2-4

cdr3_aa: CASIDRAVGPLHF
cdr3_nt: TGTGCCAGCATCGACAGGGCGGTTGGGCCCCTCCACTTT
clone_size: -
d_call: TRBD1
v_call: TRBV6-5
cdr3_length: 13
j_call: TRBJ1-6

cdr3_aa: CASSTPSGRRVDEQYF
cdr3_nt: TGTGCCAGCAGCACTCCAAGCGGTCGCCGGGTGGACGAGCAGTACTTC
clone_size: -
d_call: -
v_call: TRBV5-4
cdr3_length: 16
j_call: TRBJ2-7

cdr3_aa: CASSLSPHRNTGELFF
cdr3_nt: TGTGCCAGCAGCTTATCCCCACACCGAAACACCGGGGAGCTGTTTTTT
clone_size: once
d_call: -
v_call: TRBV7-2
cdr3_length: 16
j_call: TRBJ2-2

cdr3_aa: CASSPQGRETQYF
cdr3_nt: TGCGCCAGCAGCCCGCAGGGGCGAGAGACCCAGTACTTC
clone_size: once
d_call: -
v_call: TRBV5-1
cdr3_length: 13
j_call: TRBJ2-5

cdr3_aa: CASSEQRSGANVLTF
cdr3_nt: TGTGCCAGCAGTGAACAGCGCTCTGGGGCCAACGTCCTGACTTTC
clone_size: -
d_call: -
v_call: TRBV2
cdr3_length: 15
j_call: TRBJ2-6

cdr3_aa: CASSTRELAGVSNEQFF
cdr3_nt: TGTGCCAGTAGTACACGAGAACTAGCGGGGGTGAGCAATGAGCAGTTCTTC
clone_size: -
d_call: TRBD2
v_call: TRBV19
cdr3_length: 17
j_call: TRBJ2-1

cdr3_aa: CASSQGLLQGGIQYF
cdr3_nt: TGTGCCAGCAGCCAAGGACTGTTGCAGGGGGGCATTCAGTACTTC
clone_size: -
d_call: -
v_call: TRBV3-1/TRBV3-2
cdr3_length: 15
j_call: TRBJ2-4

cdr3_aa: CATSPGTGGQPQHF
cdr3_nt: TGTGCCACCAGTCCCGGGACAGGGGGTCAGCCCCAGCATTTT
clone_size: -
d_call: TRBD1
v_call: TRBV24-1
cdr3_length: 14
j_call: TRBJ1-5

cdr3_aa: CASSLKGGLNTEAFF
cdr3_nt: TGTGCCAGCAGCTTGAAAGGGGGTTTGAACACTGAAGCTTTCTTT
clone_size: -
d_call: -
v_call: TRBV7-2
cdr3_length: 15
j_call: TRBJ1-1

cdr3_aa: CASSLGFQGDGTDTQYF
cdr3_nt: TGCGCCAGCAGCTTGGGGTTCCAGGGCGACGGCACAGATACGCAGTATTTT
clone_size: -
d_call: -
v_call: TRBV5-1
cdr3_length: 17
j_call: TRBJ2-3

cdr3_aa: CASSLGVGGTEAFF
cdr3_nt: TGTGCCAGCAGCTTGGGCGTGGGGGGGACTGAAGCTTTCTTT
clone_size: -
d_call: -
v_call: TRBV5-5
cdr3_length: 14
j_call: TRBJ1-1

cdr3_aa: CASRGQDIPGSPLHF
cdr3_nt: TGTGCCAGCAGAGGACAGGATATTCCTGGCTCACCCCTCCACTTT
clone_size: -
d_call: TRBD1
v_call: TRBV2
cdr3_length: 15
j_call: TRBJ1-6

cdr3_aa: CASSLDLGRGTNYGYTF
cdr3_nt: TGTGCCAGCAGCTTAGATTTGGGCAGGGGCACTAACTATGGCTACACCTTC
clone_size: -
d_call: -
v_call: TRBV11-2
cdr3_length: 17
j_call: TRBJ1-2

cdr3_aa: CASSAYPTELAGNTGELFF
cdr3_nt: TGTGCCAGCAGTGCCTACCCGACCGAACTAGCGGGGAACACCGGGGAGCTGTTTTTT
clone_size: once
d_call: TRBD2
v_call: TRBV6-4
cdr3_length: 19
j_call: TRBJ2-2

cdr3_aa: CASSSAGTGAYHPLGNYGYTF
cdr3_nt: TGTGCCAGCAGCTCGGCCGGGACAGGGGCCTACCACCCCCTCGGAAACTATGGCTACACCTTC
clone_size: -
d_call: TRBD1
v_call: TRBV7-6
cdr3_length: 21
j_call: TRBJ1-2

cdr3_aa: CASSDSTAGDKQYF
cdr3_nt: TGTGCCAGCAGTGACTCGACGGCGGGAGATAAGCAGTACTTC
clone_size: -
d_call: TRBD2
v_call: TRBV6-4
cdr3_length: 14
j_call: TRBJ2-7

cdr3_aa: CASMGGVAAEQYF
cdr3_nt: TGCGCCAGCATGGGAGGAGTAGCGGCCGAGCAGTACTTC
clone_size: -
d_call: -
v_call: TRBV5-1
cdr3_length: 13
j_call: TRBJ2-7

cdr3_aa: CASRGSGQGEWTDTQYF
cdr3_nt: TGTGCCAGCAGGGGGTCAGGACAGGGGGAGTGGACAGATACGCAGTATTTT
clone_size: -
d_call: TRBD1
v_call: TRBV28
cdr3_length: 17
j_call: TRBJ2-3

cdr3_aa: CASSPPTGRDIQYF
cdr3_nt: TGTGCCAGCTCACCACCGACAGGTAGAGACATTCAGTACTTC
clone_size: -
d_call: -
v_call: TRBV18
cdr3_length: 14
j_call: TRBJ2-4

cdr3_aa: CASSQLSRGTEAFF
cdr3_nt: TGTGCCAGCAGCCAATTATCCAGGGGAACTGAAGCTTTCTTT
clone_size: few
d_call: -
v_call: TRBV3-1/TRBV3-2
cdr3_length: 14
j_call: TRBJ1-1

cdr3_aa: CASSLAPSSNYGYTF
cdr3_nt: TGCGCCAGCAGCTTGGCCCCCTCTTCTAACTATGGCTACACCTTC
clone_size: -
d_call: -
v_call: TRBV5-1
cdr3_length: 15
j_call: TRBJ1-2

cdr3_aa: CASSLGAGNTEAFF
cdr3_nt: TGTGCCAGCAGCTTGGGGGCCGGGAACACTGAAGCTTTCTTT
clone_size: -
d_call: -
v_call: TRBV7-9
cdr3_length: 14
j_call: TRBJ1-1

cdr3_aa: CASSQELGLWGQGEKLFF
cdr3_nt: TGTGCCAGCAGCCAAGAACTAGGTTTATGGGGACAGGGAGAAAAACTGTTTTTT
clone_size: -
d_call: TRBD1
v_call: TRBV4-2
cdr3_length: 18
j_call: TRBJ1-4

cdr3_aa: CAWSVQVDSPLHF
cdr3_nt: TGTGCCTGGAGTGTACAGGTGGATTCACCCCTCCACTTT
clone_size: -
d_call: -
v_call: TRBV30
cdr3_length: 13
j_call: TRBJ1-6

cdr3_aa: CASSARQGEATYEQYF
cdr3_nt: TGTGCCAGCAGTGCCCGACAGGGGGAGGCAACCTACGAGCAGTACTTC
clone_size: -
d_call: TRBD1
v_call: TRBV2
cdr3_length: 16
j_call: TRBJ2-7